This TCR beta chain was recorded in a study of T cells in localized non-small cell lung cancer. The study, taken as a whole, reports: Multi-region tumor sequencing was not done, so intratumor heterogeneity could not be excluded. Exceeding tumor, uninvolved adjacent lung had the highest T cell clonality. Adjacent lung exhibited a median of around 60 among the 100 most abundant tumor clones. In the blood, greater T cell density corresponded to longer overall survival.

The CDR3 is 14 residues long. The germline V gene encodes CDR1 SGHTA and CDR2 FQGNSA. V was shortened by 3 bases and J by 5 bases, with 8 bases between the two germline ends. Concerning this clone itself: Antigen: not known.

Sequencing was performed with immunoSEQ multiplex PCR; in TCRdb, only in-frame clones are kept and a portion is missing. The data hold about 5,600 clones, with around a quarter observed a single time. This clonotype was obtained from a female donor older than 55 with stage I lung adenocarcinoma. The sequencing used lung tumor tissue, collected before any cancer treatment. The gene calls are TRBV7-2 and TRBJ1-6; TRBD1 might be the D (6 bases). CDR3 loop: CASSFRGNNSPLHF. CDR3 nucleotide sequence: TGTGCCAGCAGCTTTAGGGGGAATAATTCACCCCTCCACTTT.